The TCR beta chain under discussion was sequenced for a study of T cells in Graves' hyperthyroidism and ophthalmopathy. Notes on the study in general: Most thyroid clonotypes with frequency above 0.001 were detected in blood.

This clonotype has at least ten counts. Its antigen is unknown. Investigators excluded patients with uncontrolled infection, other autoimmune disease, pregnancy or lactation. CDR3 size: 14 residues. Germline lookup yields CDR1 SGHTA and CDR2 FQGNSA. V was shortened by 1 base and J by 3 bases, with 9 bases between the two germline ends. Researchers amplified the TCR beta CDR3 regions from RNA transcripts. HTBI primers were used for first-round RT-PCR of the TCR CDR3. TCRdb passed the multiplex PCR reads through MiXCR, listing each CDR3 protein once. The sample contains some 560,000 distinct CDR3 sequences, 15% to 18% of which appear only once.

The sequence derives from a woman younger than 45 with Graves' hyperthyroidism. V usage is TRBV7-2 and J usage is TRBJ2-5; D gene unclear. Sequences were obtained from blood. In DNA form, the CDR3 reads TGTGCCAGCAGCTTAGAGATTTATGAAGAGACCCAGTACTTC. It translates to CASSLEIYEETQYF.